A single sample is the source of the 9 T cell receptor beta chains below, sequenced in a study of post-analysis software for immune sequencing data. The study, taken as a whole, reports: TRBV5-6, TRBV5-1 and TRBV20-1 belonged to a set of a few TRBV segments that were more frequent in patients than controls.

Libraries were made from TCR beta cDNA, and they carried unique molecular identifiers. One entry per CDR3 protein results from TCRdb running MiXCR on the PCR reads. The sample contains under 900,000 distinct CDR3 sequences, roughly half of which appear only once. Their recognized antigens are unknown. Specimen: blood. All receptors derive from a girl aged 10-17 years with multiple sclerosis.

This clonotype showed up just once. The CDR3 region has the DNA TGCGCCAGCAGCTTGGTCCTGTACCTTAACAATGAGCAGTTCTTC. This encodes CASSLVLYLNNEQFF. This rearrangement joins TRBV5-1 to TRBJ2-1; D unresolved. The germline V gene encodes CDR1 SGHRS and CDR2 YFSETQ. The CDR3 runs to 15 residues. Trimming took 0 bases from V and 5 from J, leaving 12 bases between them. The full variable domain, with the rest looked up from reference TRBV5-1 and TRBJ2-1, is KAGVTQTPRYLIKTRGQQVTLSCSPISGHRSVSWYQQTPGQGLQFLFEYFSETQRNKGNFPGRFSGRQFSNSRSEMNVSTLELGDSALYLCASSLVLYLNNEQFFGPGTRLTVL.

Only a few counts were recorded for this clonotype. The V gene is TRBV5-1, the J gene TRBJ2-7; the match to TRBD1 covers 10 bases. This CDR3 contains 15 residues. Trimming took 0 bases from V and 3 from J; bases not matched to a gene: 3. Germline-derived CDR1 and CDR2 are SGHRS and YFSETQ. The CDR3 reads CASSLGGQGRYEQYF. The CDR3 coding sequence is TGCGCCAGCAGCTTGGGGGGACAGGGGCGCTACGAGCAGTACTTC.

The chain links TRBV7-8 to TRBJ2-7, with 9 bases aligning to TRBD1. Trimming removed 7 bases from V and 1 base from J; junction bases left unmatched: 11. CDR1 and CDR2 from the germline V gene are SGHVS and FQNEAQ. CDR3 size: 16 residues. CDR3 residues: CASTFGGTGPSYEQYF. The CDR3 region has the DNA TGTGCCAGCACCTTTGGGGGGACAGGGCCATCCTACGAGCAGTACTTC.

This rearrangement joins TRBV2 to TRBJ1-5; TRBD1 matches 11 bases. V shed 6 bases, J shed 6 bases, and the junction held 10 bases outside the gene matches. The CDR3 extends over 16 amino acids. The germline V gene encodes CDR1 SNHLY and CDR2 FYNNEI. This CDR3 is CASSLRTGGFGQPQHF. CDR3 sequence (DNA): TGTGCCAGCAGCCTTCGGACAGGGGGCTTCGGTCAGCCCCAGCATTTT.

The CDR3 DNA sequence: TGTGCCAGCTCACCCCAGGGGGCGAGCACTGGGGCCAACGTCCTGACTTTC. The encoded protein is CASSPQGASTGANVLTF. The chain combines TRBV18 with TRBJ2-6, with TRBD1 identical over 8 bases. CDR3 length: 17 amino acids. Germline CDR1 and CDR2: KGHSH and LQKENI. V shed 3 bases and J 2 bases; nucleotides not matched to a gene: 6.

The rearrangement links TRBV7-9 to TRBJ2-5; TRBD2 matches 10 bases. The DNA end is a closer match to TRBJ2-7, so the J assignment may be wrong. In germline, CDR1 is SEHNR, CDR2 FQNEAQ (reference sequence). This CDR3 region has 14 residues. The CDR3 nucleotides are TGTGCCAGCAGCTTAGCCAGCGGGAGGGTCGAGCAGTACTTC. As protein: CASSLASGRVEQYF.

The chain uses TRBV10-3 and TRBJ1-6; 9 positions agree with TRBD1. Looked up from germline, CDR1 is ENHRY and CDR2 is SYGVKD. The CDR3 totals 16 residues. Losses at the gene ends were 2 bases for V and 9 bases for J; bases not matched to a gene: 8. The CDR3 DNA sequence: TGTGCCATCAGTGAGACCGGGACAGGGTCGGGTTCACCCCTCCACTTT. This sequence encodes CAISETGTGSGSPLHF.

V and J are TRBV6-5 and TRBJ1-2; D gene uncertain. Trimming shortened V by 0 bases and J by 8 bases, and 13 bases separated the two germline ends. CDR1 is MNHEY and CDR2 is SVGAGI in the germline V gene. The CDR3 has 14 residues. CDR3 sequence reads: CASSYSSLSGGYTF. In DNA, the CDR3 is TGTGCCAGCAGTTACTCGTCCCTCTCGGGAGGCTACACCTTC.

This clonotype came up a few times. V usage is TRBV15 and J usage is TRBJ1-4, with 8 bases matching TRBD1. Looked up from germline, CDR1 is LNHNV and CDR2 is YYDKDF (reference sequence). The ends lost 2 bases at V and 0 bases at J; junction bases unmatched: 2. This CDR3 region has 16 residues. The DNA of the CDR3 is TGTGCCACCAGCAGACTACAGGGGGCAACTAATGAAAAACTGTTTTTT. Protein product: CATSRLQGATNEKLFF.